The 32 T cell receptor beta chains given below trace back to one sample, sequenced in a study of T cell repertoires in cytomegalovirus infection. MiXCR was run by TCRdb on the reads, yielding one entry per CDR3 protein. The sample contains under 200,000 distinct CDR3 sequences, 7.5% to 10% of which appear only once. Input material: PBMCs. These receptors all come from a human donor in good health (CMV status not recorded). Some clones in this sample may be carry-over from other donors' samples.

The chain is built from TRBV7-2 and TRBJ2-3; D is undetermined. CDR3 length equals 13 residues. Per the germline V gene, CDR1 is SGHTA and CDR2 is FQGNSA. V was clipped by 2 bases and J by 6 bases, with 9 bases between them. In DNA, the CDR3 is TGTGCCAGCAGCTTAAGTCGCCTGGATACGCAGTATTTT. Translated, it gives CASSLSRLDTQYF.

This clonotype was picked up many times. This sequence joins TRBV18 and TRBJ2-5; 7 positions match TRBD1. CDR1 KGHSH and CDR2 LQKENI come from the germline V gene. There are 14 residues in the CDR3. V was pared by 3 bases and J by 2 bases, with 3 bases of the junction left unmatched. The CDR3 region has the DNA TGTGCCAGCTCACCGGGACAGCGACAAGAGACCCAGTACTTC. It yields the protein CASSPGQRQETQYF.

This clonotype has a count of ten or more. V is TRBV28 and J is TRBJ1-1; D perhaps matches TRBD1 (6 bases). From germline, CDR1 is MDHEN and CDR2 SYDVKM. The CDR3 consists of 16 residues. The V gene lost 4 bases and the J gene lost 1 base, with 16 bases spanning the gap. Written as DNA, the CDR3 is TGTGCCAGCAGTTCCACGAGACAGGCGACGAACACTGAAGCTTTCTTT. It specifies CASSSTRQATNTEAFF.

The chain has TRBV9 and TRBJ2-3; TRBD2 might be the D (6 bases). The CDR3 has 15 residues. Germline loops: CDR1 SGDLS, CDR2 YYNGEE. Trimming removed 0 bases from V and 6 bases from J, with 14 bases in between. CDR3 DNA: TGTGCCAGCAGCGTAGTGGCTAGCGTCTTCGATACGCAGTATTTT. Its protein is CASSVVASVFDTQYF. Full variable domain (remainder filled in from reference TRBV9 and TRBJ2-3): DSGVTQTPKHLITATGQRVTLRCSPRSGDLSVYWYQQSLDQGLQFLIQYYNGEERAKGNILERFSAQQFPDLHSELNLSSLELGDSALYFCASSVVASVFDTQYFGPGTRLTVL.

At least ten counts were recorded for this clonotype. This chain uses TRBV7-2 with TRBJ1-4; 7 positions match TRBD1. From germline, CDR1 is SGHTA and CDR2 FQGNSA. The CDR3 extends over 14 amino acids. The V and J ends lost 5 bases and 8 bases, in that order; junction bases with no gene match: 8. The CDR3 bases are TGTGCCAGCAGCCTCGGGACACAGGGGGAAAAACTGTTTTTT. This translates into CASSLGTQGEKLFF.

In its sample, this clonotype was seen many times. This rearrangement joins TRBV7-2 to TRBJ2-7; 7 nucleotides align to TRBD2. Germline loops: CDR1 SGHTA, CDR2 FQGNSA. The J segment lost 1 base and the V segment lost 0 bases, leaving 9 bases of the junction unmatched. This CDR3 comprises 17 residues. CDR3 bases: TGTGCCAGCAGCTTAGCGGGGGGTCCTAGCGGTTCCTACGAGCAGTACTTC. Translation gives CASSLAGGPSGSYEQYF.

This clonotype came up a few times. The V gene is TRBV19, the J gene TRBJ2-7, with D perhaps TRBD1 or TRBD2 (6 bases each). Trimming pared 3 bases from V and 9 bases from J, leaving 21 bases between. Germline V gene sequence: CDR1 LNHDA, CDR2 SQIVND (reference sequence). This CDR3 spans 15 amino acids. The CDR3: CASSIAQGTLHGQYF. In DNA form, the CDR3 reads TGTGCCAGTAGTATTGCGCAGGGGACTCTTCATGGGCAGTACTTC. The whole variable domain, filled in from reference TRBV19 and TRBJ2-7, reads DGGITQSPKYLFRKEGQNVTLSCEQNLNHDAMYWYRQDPGQGLRLIYYSQIVNDFQKGDIAEGYSVSREKKESFPLTVTSAQKNPTAFYLCASSIAQGTLHGQYFGPGTRLTVT.

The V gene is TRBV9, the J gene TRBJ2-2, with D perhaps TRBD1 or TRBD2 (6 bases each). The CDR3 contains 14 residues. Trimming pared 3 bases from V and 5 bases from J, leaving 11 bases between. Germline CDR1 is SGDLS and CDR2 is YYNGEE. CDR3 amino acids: CASSARRGTGELFF. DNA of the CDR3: TGTGCCAGCAGCGCTCGGAGGGGGACCGGGGAGCTGTTTTTT.

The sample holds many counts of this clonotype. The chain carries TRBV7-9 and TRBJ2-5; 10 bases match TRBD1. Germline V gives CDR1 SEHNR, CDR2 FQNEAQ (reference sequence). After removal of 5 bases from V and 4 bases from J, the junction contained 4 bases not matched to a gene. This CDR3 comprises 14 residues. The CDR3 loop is CASSIGQGGETQYF. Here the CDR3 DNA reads TGTGCCAGCAGCATAGGACAGGGGGGAGAGACCCAGTACTTC. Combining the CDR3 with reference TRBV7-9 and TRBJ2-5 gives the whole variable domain DTGVSQNPRHKITKRGQNVTFRCDPISEHNRLYWYRQTLGQGPEFLTYFQNEAQLEKSRLLSDRFSAERPKGSFSTLEIQRTEQGDSAMYLCASSIGQGGETQYFGPGTRLLVL.

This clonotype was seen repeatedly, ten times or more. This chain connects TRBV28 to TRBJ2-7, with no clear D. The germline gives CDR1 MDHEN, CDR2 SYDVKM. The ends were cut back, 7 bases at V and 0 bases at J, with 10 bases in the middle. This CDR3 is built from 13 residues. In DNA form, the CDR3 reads TGTGCCAGCACGGGCAGCCCCTCCTACGAGCAGTACTTC. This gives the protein CASTGSPSYEQYF.

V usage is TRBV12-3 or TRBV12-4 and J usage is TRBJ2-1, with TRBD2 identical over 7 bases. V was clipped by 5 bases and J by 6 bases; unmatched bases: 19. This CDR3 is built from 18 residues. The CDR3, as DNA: TGTGCCAGCAGTACTAACTCGGGGGGTGCAATCCCGGGCAATGAGCAGTTCTTC. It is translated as CASSTNSGGAIPGNEQFF.

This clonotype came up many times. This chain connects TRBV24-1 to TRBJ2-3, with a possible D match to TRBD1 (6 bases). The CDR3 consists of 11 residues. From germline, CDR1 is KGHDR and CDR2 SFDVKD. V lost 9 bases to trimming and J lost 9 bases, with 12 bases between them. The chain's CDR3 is CATGTPSTQYF. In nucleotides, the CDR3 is TGTGCCACCGGGACACCTTCCACGCAGTATTTT.

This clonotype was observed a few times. The CDR3 reads CASSQSVAGGQETQYF. The CDR3 DNA reads as TGCGCCAGCAGTCAATCGGTAGCGGGAGGCCAAGAGACCCAGTACTTC. The rearrangement joins TRBV23-1 to TRBJ2-5; 10 nucleotides agree with TRBD2. TRBV23-1 is placed among ORFs of uncertain function. The CDR3 sequence is 16 residues long. The V gene end was trimmed by 0 bases and the J gene end by 1 base; junction bases not matched to a gene: 2.

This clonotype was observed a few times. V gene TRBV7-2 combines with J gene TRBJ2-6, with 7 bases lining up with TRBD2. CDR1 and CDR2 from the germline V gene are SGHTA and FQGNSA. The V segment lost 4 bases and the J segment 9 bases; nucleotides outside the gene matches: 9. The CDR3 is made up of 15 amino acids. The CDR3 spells CASSSTRGGGNVLTF. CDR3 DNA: TGTGCCAGCAGCTCAACCCGCGGGGGAGGCAACGTCCTGACTTTC.

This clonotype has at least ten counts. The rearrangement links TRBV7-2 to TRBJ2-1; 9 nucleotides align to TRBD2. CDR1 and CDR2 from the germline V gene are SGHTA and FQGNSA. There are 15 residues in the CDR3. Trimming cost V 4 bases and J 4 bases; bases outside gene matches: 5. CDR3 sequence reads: CASSYLAGHYNEQFF. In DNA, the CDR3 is TGTGCCAGCAGCTACCTAGCGGGACATTACAATGAGCAGTTCTTC.

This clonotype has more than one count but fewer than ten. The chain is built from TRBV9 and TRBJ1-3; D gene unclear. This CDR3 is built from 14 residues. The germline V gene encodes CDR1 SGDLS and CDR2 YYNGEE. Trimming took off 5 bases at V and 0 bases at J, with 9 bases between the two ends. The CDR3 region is CASSEGHSGNTIYF. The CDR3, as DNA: TGTGCCAGCAGTGAGGGCCACTCTGGAAACACCATATATTTT.

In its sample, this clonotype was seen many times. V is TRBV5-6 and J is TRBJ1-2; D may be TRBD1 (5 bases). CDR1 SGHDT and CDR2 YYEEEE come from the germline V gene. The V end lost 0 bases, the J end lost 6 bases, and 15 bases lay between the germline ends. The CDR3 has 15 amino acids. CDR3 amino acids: CASSLAGMGPHGYTF. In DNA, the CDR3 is TGTGCCAGCAGCTTGGCCGGGATGGGACCCCATGGCTACACCTTC. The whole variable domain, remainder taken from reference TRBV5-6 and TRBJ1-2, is DAGVTQSPTHLIKTRGQQVTLRCSPKSGHDTVSWYQQALGQGPQFIFQYYEEEERQRGNFPDRFSGHQFPNYSSELNVNALLLGDSALYLCASSLAGMGPHGYTFGSGTRLTVV.

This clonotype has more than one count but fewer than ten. CDR3: CSARVGYSTDTQYF. The CDR3 nucleotides read TGCAGTGCTAGAGTCGGGTACAGCACAGATACGCAGTATTTT. V gene TRBV20-1 combines with J gene TRBJ2-3; no clear D. CDR1 is DFQATT, CDR2 SNEGSKA, per germline (reference sequence). CDR3 length: 14 amino acids. V lost 1 base, J lost 0 bases, and 8 bases lay in between.

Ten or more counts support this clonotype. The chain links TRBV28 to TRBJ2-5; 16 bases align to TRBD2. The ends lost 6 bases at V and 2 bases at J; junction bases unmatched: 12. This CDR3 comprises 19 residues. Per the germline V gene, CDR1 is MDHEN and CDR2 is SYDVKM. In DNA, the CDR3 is TGTGCCAGCAGCTTGGCCGGGACTAGCGGGAGGGGGACACAAGAGACCCAGTACTTC. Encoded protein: CASSLAGTSGRGTQETQYF.

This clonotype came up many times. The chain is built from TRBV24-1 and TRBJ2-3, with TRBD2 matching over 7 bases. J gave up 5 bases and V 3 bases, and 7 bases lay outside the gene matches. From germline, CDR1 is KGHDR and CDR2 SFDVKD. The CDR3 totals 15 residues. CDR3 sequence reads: CATSDTTGGRDTQYF. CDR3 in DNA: TGTGCCACCAGTGATACCACGGGGGGACGAGATACGCAGTATTTT.

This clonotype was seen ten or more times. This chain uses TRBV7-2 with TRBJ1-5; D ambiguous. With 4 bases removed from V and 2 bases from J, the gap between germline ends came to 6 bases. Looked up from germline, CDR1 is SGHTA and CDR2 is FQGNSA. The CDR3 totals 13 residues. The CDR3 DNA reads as TGTGCCAGCAGCTACGAGGGCAATCAGCCCCAGCATTTT. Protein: CASSYEGNQPQHF.

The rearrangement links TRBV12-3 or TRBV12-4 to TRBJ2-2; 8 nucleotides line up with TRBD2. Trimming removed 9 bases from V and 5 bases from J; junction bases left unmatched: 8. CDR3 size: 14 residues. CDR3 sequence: CASLSGSGTGELFF. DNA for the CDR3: TGTGCCAGTTTAAGCGGGAGTGGGACCGGGGAGCTGTTTTTT.

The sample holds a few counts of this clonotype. The CDR3 region is CSDHRDATQGYTF. CDR3 nucleotide sequence: TGCAGCGACCACCGGGACGCCACACAGGGCTACACCTTC. This chain uses TRBV29-1 with TRBJ1-2; possibly TRBD1 for D (5 bases). Germline assignment: CDR1 SQVTM and CDR2 ANQGSEA. This CDR3 region has 13 residues. The ends were cut back, 7 bases at V and 8 bases at J, with 20 bases in the middle.

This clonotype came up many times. The CDR3 here is CATSDGQDIEAFF. CDR3 nucleotides: TGTGCCACCAGTGATGGGCAGGACATTGAAGCTTTCTTT. The V call is TRBV24-1, the J call TRBJ1-1; a possible D gene is TRBD1 (5 bases). Trimming left V 3 bases short and J 7 bases short, with 11 bases between. The CDR3 contains 13 residues. CDR1 is KGHDR, CDR2 SFDVKD, per germline.

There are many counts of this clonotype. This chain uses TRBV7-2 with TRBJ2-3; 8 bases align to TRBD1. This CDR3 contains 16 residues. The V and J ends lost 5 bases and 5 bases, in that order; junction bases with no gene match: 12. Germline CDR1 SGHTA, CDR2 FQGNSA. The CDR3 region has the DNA TGTGCCAGCAGCCCCCAGGGGACAGGCCGTGGAGATACGCAGTATTTT. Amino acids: CASSPQGTGRGDTQYF. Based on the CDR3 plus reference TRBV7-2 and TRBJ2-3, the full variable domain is GAGVSQSPSNKVTEKGKDVELRCDPISGHTALYWYRQSLGQGLEFLIYFQGNSAPDKSGLPSDRFSAERTGGSVSTLTIQRTQQEDSAVYLCASSPQGTGRGDTQYFGPGTRLTVL.

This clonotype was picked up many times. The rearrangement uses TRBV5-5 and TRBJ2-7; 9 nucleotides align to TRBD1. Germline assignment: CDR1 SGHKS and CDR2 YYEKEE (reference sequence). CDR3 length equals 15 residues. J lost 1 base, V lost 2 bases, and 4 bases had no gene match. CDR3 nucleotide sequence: TGTGCCAGCAGCTTAAGGGGGACAGGGTCCTACGAGCAGTACTTC. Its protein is CASSLRGTGSYEQYF.

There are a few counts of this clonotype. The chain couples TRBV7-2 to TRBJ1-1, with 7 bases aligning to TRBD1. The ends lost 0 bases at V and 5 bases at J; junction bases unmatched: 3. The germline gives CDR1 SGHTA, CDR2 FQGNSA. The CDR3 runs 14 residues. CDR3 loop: CASSLASRGTEAFF. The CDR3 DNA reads TGTGCCAGCAGCTTAGCGTCCAGGGGGACTGAAGCTTTCTTT.

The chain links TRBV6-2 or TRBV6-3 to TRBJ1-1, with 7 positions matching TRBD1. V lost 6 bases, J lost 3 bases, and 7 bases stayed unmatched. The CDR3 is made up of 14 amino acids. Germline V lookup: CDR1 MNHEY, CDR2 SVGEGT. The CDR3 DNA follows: TGTGCCAGCAGGAGAACACAGGGGTACACTGAAGCTTTCTTT. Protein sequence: CASRRTQGYTEAFF.

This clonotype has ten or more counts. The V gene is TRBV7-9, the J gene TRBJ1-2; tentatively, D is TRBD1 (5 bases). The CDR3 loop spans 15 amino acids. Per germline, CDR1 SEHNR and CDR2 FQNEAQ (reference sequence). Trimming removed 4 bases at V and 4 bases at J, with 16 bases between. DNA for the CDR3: TGTGCCAGCAGCTCTGAGGGGCCCCGCTCCTATGGCTACACCTTC. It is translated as CASSSEGPRSYGYTF.

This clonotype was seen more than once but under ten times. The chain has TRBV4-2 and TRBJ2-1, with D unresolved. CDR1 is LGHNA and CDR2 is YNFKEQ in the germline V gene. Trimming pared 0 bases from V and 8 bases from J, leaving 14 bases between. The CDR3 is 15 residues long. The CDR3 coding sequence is TGTGCCAGCAGCCAAGATGGGCTAGGTGAGGATGAGCAGTTCTTC. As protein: CASSQDGLGEDEQFF.

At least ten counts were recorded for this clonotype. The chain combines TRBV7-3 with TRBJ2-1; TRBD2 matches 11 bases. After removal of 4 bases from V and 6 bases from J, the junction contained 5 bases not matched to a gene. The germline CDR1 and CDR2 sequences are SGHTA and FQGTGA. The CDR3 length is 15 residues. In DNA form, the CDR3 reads TGTGCCAGCAGCTACTGGACTAGCGGGCTCAATGAGCAGTTCTTC. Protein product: CASSYWTSGLNEQFF.

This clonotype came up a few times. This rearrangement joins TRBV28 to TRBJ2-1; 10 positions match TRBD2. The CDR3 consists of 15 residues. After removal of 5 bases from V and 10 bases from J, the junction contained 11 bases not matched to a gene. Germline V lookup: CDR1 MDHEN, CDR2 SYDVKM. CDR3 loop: CASSLKITSGEEQFF. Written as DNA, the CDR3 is TGTGCCAGCAGTCTTAAAATTACTAGCGGGGAGGAGCAGTTCTTC.